The text below deals with one T cell receptor beta chain. Its cognate antigen is unknown. Sequencing was performed with immunoSEQ multiplex PCR; in TCRdb, only in-frame clones are kept and a portion is missing. The sample includes under 100,000 clones, 70% to 90% of them seen just once. This sample was taken from a study of OX40 agonist ivuxolimab in advanced cancers. About the research overall: Intravenous ivuxolimab was administered to patients every 2 weeks at 0.01 to 10 mg/kg. Three patients had partial responses: one hepatocellular carcinoma, two cutaneous melanoma. Study findings and constraints: In the expanded peripheral T cells, antigen specificity was never determined. People who partly responded at 0.1-3.0 mg/kg had some of the least clonal expansion seen.

CDR3 length equals 17 residues. The germline V gene has CDR1 SGHRS and CDR2 YFSETQ. V was pared by 0 bases and J by 4 bases, with 17 bases between. The sample in question was CD4+ or CD8+ T cells sorted from blood, obtained in a trial of the OX40 agonist ivuxolimab. The TCR sequence derives from an adult with an advanced solid tumor such as melanoma, head and neck, liver or kidney cancer. V usage is TRBV5-1 and J usage is TRBJ1-3; weak D call: TRBD1 (5 bases). CDR3 residues: CASSLDAGGAGGNTIYF. CDR3 bases: TGCGCCAGCAGCTTGGACGCGGGAGGGGCAGGAGGAAACACCATATATTTT.